The clone carrying this T cell receptor (beta chain) was found a few times. The CDR3 runs to 15 residues. Germline CDR1 is SGHRS and CDR2 is YFSETQ. V was shortened by 0 bases and J by 5 bases, with 15 bases between the two germline ends. Profiled with immunoSEQ multiplex PCR; TCRdb holds only in-frame clones, not every one. The table has about 210,000 clones, approximately 78% seen once; the top ten hold about a tenth. The data were taken from a study of blood T cell repertoires in COVID-19. The receptor comes from a man in his forties or fifties who had recovered from COVID-19. Sequencing was performed on PBMCs or T cells enriched from blood (not recorded which). The chain couples TRBV5-1 to TRBJ2-7; weak D call: TRBD1 (6 bases). The CDR3 bases are TGCGCCAGCAGCTTGGTTGGGACACCCGTCGACGAGCAGTACTTC. Residues: CASSLVGTPVDEQYF.